This TCR beta chain was sequenced during a study of post-analysis software for immune sequencing data. The wider study: Disease trajectories encompassed relapsing-remitting, secondary progressive and progressive-relapsing multiple sclerosis.

Study findings and constraints: In patients, about 5 TRBV segments were more frequent than in controls, with TRBV5-6, TRBV5-1 and TRBV20-1 among them. Relative to controls, patients with multiple sclerosis showed significantly lower normalized Chao1 diversity.

Each TCR beta cDNA library carried unique molecular identifiers. There were about 1 to 10 million T cells, and 400,000 to 650,000 cDNA molecules came from them. TCRdb itself ran the PCR reads through MiXCR, one entry per CDR3 protein. The repertoire has almost 700,000 distinct CDR3 sequences, around 64% of them found once; the top ten carry approximately 11%. The CDR3 consists of 16 residues. Germline loops: CDR1 SGHRS, CDR2 YFSETQ. V lost 0 bases to trimming and J lost 3 bases, with 13 bases between them. This clonotype was detected a few times. Its antigen remains unknown. The chain uses TRBV5-1 and TRBJ2-1; D gene unclear. The sample comprised blood. This clonotype was obtained from a girl aged 2 to 9 with multiple sclerosis. The CDR3, as DNA: TGCGCCAGCAGCTTGGAAGGTAGGCTGGACTACAATGAGCAGTTCTTC. Translation gives CASSLEGRLDYNEQFF.